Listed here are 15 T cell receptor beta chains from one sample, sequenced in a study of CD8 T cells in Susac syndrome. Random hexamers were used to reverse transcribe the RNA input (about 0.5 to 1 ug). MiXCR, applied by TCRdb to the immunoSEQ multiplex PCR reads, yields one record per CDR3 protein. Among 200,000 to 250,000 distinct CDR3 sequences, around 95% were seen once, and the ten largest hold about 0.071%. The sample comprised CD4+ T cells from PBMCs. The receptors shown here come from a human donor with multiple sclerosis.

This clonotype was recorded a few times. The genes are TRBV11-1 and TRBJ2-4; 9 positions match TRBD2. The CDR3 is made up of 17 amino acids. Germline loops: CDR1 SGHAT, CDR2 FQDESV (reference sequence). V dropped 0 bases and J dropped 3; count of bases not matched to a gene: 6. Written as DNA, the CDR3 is TGTGCCAGCAGCTTAGCGGCTAGCGGGGAGCACAAAAACATTCAGTACTTC. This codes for CASSLAASGEHKNIQYF.

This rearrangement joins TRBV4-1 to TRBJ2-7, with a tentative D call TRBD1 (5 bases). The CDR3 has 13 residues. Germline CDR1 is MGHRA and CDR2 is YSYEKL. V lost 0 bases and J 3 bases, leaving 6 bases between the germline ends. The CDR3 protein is CASSQDRDYEQYV. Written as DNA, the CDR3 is TGCGCCAGCAGCCAAGACAGGGACTACGAGCAGTACGTC.

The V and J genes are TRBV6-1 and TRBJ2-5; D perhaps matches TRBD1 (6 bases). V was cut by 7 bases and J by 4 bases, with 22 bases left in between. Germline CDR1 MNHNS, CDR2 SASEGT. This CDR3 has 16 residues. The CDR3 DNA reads TGTGCCAGCACCCTCAGGGGCTTACCGACGCGAGAGACCCAGTACTTC. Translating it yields CASTLRGLPTRETQYF.

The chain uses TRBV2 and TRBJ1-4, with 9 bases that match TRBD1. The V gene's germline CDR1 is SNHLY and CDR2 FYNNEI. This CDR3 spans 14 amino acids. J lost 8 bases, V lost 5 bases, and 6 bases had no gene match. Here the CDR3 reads CASSYRGQREKLFF. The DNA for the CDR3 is TGTGCCAGCAGTTACAGGGGGCAGAGGGAAAAACTGTTTTTT. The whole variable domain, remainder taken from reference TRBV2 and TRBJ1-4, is EPEVTQTPSHQVTQMGQEVILRCVPISNHLYFYWYRQILGQKVEFLVSFYNNEISEKSEIFDDQFSVERPDGSNFTLKIRSTKLEDSAMYFCASSYRGQREKLFFGSGTQLSVL.

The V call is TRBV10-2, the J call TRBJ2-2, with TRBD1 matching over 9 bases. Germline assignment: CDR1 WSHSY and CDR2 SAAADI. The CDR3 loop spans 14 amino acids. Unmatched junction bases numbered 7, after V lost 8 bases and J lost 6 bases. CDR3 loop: CASYLTGGPGELFF. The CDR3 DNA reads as TGCGCCAGCTACCTTACAGGGGGCCCCGGGGAGCTGTTTTTT.

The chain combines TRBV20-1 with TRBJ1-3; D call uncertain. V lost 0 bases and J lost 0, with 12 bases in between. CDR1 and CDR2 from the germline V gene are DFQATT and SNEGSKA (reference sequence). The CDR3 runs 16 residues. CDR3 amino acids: CSARDPDPSSGNTIYF. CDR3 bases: TGCAGTGCTAGAGATCCCGACCCGAGCTCTGGAAACACCATATATTTT.

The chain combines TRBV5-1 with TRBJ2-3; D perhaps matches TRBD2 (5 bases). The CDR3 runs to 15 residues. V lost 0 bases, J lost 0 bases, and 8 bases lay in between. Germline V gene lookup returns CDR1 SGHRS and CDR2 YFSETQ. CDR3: CASSLVGISTDTQYF. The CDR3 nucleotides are TGCGCCAGCAGCTTGGTCGGGATTAGCACAGATACGCAGTATTTT.

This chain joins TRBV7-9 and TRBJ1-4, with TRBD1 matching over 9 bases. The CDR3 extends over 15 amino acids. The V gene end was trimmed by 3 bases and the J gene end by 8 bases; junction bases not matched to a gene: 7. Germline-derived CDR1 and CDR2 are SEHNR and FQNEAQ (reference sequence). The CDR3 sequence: CASSFLGTGNEKLFF. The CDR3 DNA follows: TGTGCCAGCAGCTTCCTGGGGACAGGGAACGAAAAACTGTTTTTT.

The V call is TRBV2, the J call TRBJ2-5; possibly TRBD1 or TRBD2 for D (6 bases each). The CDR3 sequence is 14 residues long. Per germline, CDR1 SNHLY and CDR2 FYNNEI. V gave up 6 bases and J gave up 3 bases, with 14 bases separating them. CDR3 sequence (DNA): TGTGCCAGCAGGGAGGGACAACTAGAAGAGACCCAGTACTTC. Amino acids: CASREGQLEETQYF.

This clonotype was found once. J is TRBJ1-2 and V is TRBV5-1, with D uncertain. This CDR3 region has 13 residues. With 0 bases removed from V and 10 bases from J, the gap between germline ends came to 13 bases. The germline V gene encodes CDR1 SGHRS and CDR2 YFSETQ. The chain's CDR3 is CASSLGDPNDYTF. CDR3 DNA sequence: TGCGCCAGCAGCTTGGGAGACCCGAACGACTACACCTTC.

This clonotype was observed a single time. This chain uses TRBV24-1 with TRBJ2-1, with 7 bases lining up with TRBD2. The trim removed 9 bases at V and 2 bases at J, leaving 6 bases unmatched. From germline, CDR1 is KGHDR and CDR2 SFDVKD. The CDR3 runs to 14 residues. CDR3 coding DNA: TGTGCCACCCTAAGAGGGAGGGCCTACAATGAGCAGTTCTTC. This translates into CATLRGRAYNEQFF.

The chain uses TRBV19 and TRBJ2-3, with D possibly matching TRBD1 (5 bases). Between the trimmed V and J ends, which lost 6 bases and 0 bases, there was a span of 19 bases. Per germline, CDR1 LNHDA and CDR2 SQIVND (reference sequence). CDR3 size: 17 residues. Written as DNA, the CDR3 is TGTGCCAGTAGCCCCCAGGGCGGTATCCCTAGCACAGATACGCAGTATTTT. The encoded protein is CASSPQGGIPSTDTQYF.

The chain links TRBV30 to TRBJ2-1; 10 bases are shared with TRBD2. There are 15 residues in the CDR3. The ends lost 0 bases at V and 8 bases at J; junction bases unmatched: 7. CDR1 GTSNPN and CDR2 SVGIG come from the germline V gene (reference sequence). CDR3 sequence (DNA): TGTGCCTGGAGTGTAACCATGGGACTAGCGCATGAGCAGTTCTTC. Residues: CAWSVTMGLAHEQFF.

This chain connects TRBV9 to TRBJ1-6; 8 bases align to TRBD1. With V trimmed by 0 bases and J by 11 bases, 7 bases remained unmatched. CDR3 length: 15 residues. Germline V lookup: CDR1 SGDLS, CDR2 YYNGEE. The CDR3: CASSVDGQGKAPLHF. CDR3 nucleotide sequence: TGTGCCAGCAGCGTAGATGGACAGGGAAAGGCACCCCTCCACTTT. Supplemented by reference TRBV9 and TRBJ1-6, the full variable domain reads DSGVTQTPKHLITATGQRVTLRCSPRSGDLSVYWYQQSLDQGLQFLIQYYNGEERAKGNILERFSAQQFPDLHSELNLSSLELGDSALYFCASSVDGQGKAPLHFGNGTRLTVT.

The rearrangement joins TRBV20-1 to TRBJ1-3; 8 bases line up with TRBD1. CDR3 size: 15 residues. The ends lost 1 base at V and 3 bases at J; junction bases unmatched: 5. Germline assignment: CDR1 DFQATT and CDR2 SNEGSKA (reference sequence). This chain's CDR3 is CSARGQGAFGNTIYF. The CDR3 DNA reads TGCAGTGCTAGAGGCCAGGGGGCCTTTGGAAACACCATATATTTT.